This T cell receptor beta chain was identified during a study of blood T cell repertoires in COVID-19. Study overall: Samples of COVID-19 (acute and convalescent) were obtained from the United States, Italy and Spain.

Source study methods: Estimated nucleated cell counts came from reference gene primer amplification. Profiling relied on immunoSEQ multiplex PCR, and the TCRdb table lists in-frame clones only, not all of them. Clonal size and the V and J genes are those of that table, whereas D and trimming came from the DNA. The sample carries over 95,000 clones, about 90% recorded once. The ends were cut back, 3 bases at V and 5 bases at J, with 10 bases in the middle. Germline V gene data show CDR1 as SGHTA and CDR2 as FQGNSA. This CDR3 is built from 14 residues. The origin of this receptor is a woman in her forties or fifties with acute or convalescent COVID-19. The sequencing sample was made of peripheral blood. The J gene is TRBJ1-4, the V gene TRBV7-2; D not resolved. The CDR3 region has the DNA TGTGCCAGCAGCTTGGGAAGCGGCAATGAAAAACTGTTTTTT. It codes for CASSLGSGNEKLFF.